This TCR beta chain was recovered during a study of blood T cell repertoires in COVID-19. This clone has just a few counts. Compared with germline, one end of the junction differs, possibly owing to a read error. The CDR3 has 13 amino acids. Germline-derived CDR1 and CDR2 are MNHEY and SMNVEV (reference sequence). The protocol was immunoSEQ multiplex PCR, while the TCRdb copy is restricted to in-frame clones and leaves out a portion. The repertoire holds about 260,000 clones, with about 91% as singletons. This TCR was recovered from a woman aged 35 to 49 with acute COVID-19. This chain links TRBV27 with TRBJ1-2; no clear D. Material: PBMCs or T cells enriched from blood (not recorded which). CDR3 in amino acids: CASRLQSNHGYTF. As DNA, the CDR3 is TGTGCCAGCCGCTTACAGTCTAACCATGGCTACACCTTC.